The clone carrying this T cell receptor beta chain was recorded a few times. Its specificity is not known. The data were taken from a study of T cell repertoires in cytomegalovirus infection. On the study more broadly: Shared public TCR beta signatures pointed to both CMV infection and a matching HLA type. General study findings and limits: In two of eight donors, the top clonotype was HLA-C-restricted CMV-specific. Carriers of CMV and the relevant HLA type were discriminated by public TCR beta frequency.

TCRdb itself ran the reads through MiXCR, one entry per CDR3 protein. This repertoire shows under 300,000 distinct CDR3 sequences, more than 15% found once; its top ten account for around 43%. V was trimmed by 4 bases and J by 4 bases, leaving 18 bases between them. The germline gives CDR1 SEHNR, CDR2 FQNEAQ (reference sequence). CDR3 length equals 16 residues. The sequence derives from a human donor in good health (CMV status not recorded). Some clones in this sample may be carry-over from other donors' samples. Sequencing used CD8+ T cells from PBMCs. The chain uses TRBV7-9 and TRBJ2-3; D is perhaps TRBD1 or TRBD2 (5 bases each). The CDR3 coding sequence is TGTGCCAGCAGCTCCCGGGACCCCGAACGGCCAGATACGCAGTATTTT. As protein: CASSSRDPERPDTQYF.